The 25 T cell receptor beta chains below were found in one sample sequenced in a study of a mutant IDH1 vaccine in newly diagnosed glioma. TCRdb's copy holds only in-frame clones and misses some; the assay was immunoSEQ multiplex PCR. The top ten clones hold approximately 3.1% of a sample with nearly 55,000 clones, around 81% of them seen once. Time point denoted: week 5, during vaccination. Vaccination comprised doses that each held 300 ug of mutant IDH1 20-mer peptide, plus topical imiquimod. Antigens of these TCRs are unknown. Sample: PBMCs, taken from a glioma patient whose treatment included an IDH1 peptide vaccine. The receptor set was obtained from a man aged 25 to 40 with glioma.

The chain couples TRBV5-4 to TRBJ2-7; either TRBD1 or TRBD2 may fit D (6 bases each). This CDR3 has 14 amino acids. V gave up 3 bases and J gave up 6 bases, with 16 bases separating them. Germline V CDR1 and CDR2: SGHNT, YYREEE (reference sequence). The CDR3 spells CASSWAGGLAEQYF. In DNA, the CDR3 is TGTGCCAGCAGCTGGGCCGGGGGCTTGGCCGAGCAGTACTTC.

This clone was picked up one time. The J gene is TRBJ2-7, the V gene TRBV15; the D is unclear. The CDR3 is made up of 14 amino acids. Trimming cost V 1 base and J 2 bases, with 9 bases left between them. The germline V gene encodes CDR1 LNHNV and CDR2 YYDKDF (reference sequence). Here the CDR3 DNA reads TGTGCCACCAGCAGAGTAACAGTCCCCTACGAGCAGTACTTC. Amino acids: CATSRVTVPYEQYF. The entire variable domain, with the rest obtained from reference TRBV15 and TRBJ2-7, is as follows: DAMVIQNPRYQVTQFGKPVTLSCSQTLNHNVMYWYQQKSSQAPKLLFHYYDKDFNNEADTPDNFQSRRPNTSFCFLDIRSPGLGDTAMYLCATSRVTVPYEQYFGPGTRLTVT.

The chain combines TRBV11-2 with TRBJ2-5; 11 bases are shared with TRBD2. Germline loops: CDR1 SGHAT, CDR2 FQNNGV. The CDR3 is made up of 16 amino acids. The V segment lost 4 bases and the J segment 4 bases; nucleotides outside the gene matches: 8. Here the CDR3 reads CASSSWTSGRGETQYF. The CDR3 nucleotides read TGTGCCAGCAGCTCTTGGACTAGCGGGCGGGGAGAGACCCAGTACTTC. Full variable domain (rest looked up from reference TRBV11-2 and TRBJ2-5): EAGVAQSPRYKIIEKRQSVAFWCNPISGHATLYWYQQILGQGPKLLIQFQNNGVVDDSQLPKDRFSAERLKGVDSTLKIQPAKLEDSAVYLCASSSWTSGRGETQYFGPGTRLLVL.

The chain recombines TRBV30 with TRBJ2-5, with D uncertain. CDR3 length equals 14 residues. The ends were cut back, 0 bases at V and 4 bases at J, with 12 bases in the middle. Per the germline V gene, CDR1 is GTSNPN and CDR2 is SVGIG (reference sequence). CDR3: CAWSVSRARETQYF. CDR3 DNA: TGTGCCTGGAGTGTCTCCCGGGCCCGAGAGACCCAGTACTTC.

The chain couples TRBV7-2 to TRBJ1-2; tentative D call: TRBD1 (6 bases). CDR1 SGHTA and CDR2 FQGNSA come from the germline V gene. Trimming cost V 3 bases and J 4 bases, with 18 bases left between them. The CDR3 is 16 residues long. CDR3 sequence (DNA): TGTGCCAGCAGCTTGGAAGGACAGCCGAAACGCTATGGCTACACCTTC. It codes for CASSLEGQPKRYGYTF.

V usage is TRBV2 and J usage is TRBJ1-5, with D perhaps matching TRBD1 (5 bases). V was shortened by 2 bases and J by 7 bases, with 9 bases between the two germline ends. CDR1 and CDR2 (germline): SNHLY, FYNNEI. This CDR3 region has 13 residues. The CDR3 is CASSERWGQPQHF. The CDR3 region has the DNA TGTGCCAGCAGTGAAAGGTGGGGCCAGCCCCAGCATTTT.

In the case of this clone: A junction boundary mismatches the germline segment, possibly from a read error. The CDR3 DNA reads TGCGCCAGTACGACAGGGTCTGGCGCCAACGTCCTGACTTTC. Its translation is CASTTGSGANVLTF. This chain uses TRBV5-1 with TRBJ2-6, with 7 bases lining up with TRBD1. The CDR3 runs 14 residues. Germline CDR1 is SGHRS and CDR2 is YFSETQ.

This chain links TRBV28 with TRBJ1-1, with D perhaps TRBD1 (6 bases). Germline lookup yields CDR1 MDHEN and CDR2 SYDVKM. The CDR3 spans 17 residues. V shed 1 base and J shed 6 bases, with 21 bases lying between them. Here the CDR3 reads CASSLSNHPGDNSEAFF. For the CDR3, the DNA is TGTGCCAGCAGTTTATCAAACCACCCCGGGGACAATTCTGAAGCTTTCTTT.

DNA for the CDR3: TGCGCCAGCAGCGGTCAGGGGGCGCGGACCGGGGAGCTGTTTTTT. Amino acid sequence: CASSGQGARTGELFF. This chain connects TRBV10-1 to TRBJ2-2; 8 bases align to TRBD1. Per the germline V gene, CDR1 is WNHNN and CDR2 is SYGVQD (reference sequence). Losses at the gene ends were 6 bases for V and 5 bases for J; bases not matched to a gene: 8. This CDR3 region has 15 residues.

The gene calls are TRBV5-6 and TRBJ2-7, with D unclear. The CDR3 length is 12 residues. Germline values: CDR1 SGHDT, CDR2 YYEEEE. V dropped 3 bases and J dropped 0 bases, with 4 bases sitting between them. The CDR3 bases are TGTGCCAGCAGCTCGACCTCCTACGAGCAGTACTTC. Protein: CASSSTSYEQYF.

The V call is TRBV29-1, the J call TRBJ1-5, with TRBD1 matching over 9 bases. The ends lost 7 bases at V and 6 bases at J; junction bases unmatched: 7. Germline loops: CDR1 SQVTM, CDR2 ANQGSEA. This CDR3 has 13 amino acids. DNA of the CDR3: TGCAGCGCAGGGACAGGGAGCGGTCAGCCCCAGCATTTT. The encoded protein is CSAGTGSGQPQHF.

The chain recombines TRBV30 with TRBJ1-4; 7 bases align to TRBD1. CDR1 is GTSNPN and CDR2 is SVGIG in the germline V gene (reference sequence). This CDR3 contains 15 residues. The V and J ends lost 0 bases and 3 bases, in that order; junction bases with no gene match: 4. Here the CDR3 reads CAWSVRGLANEKLFF. The CDR3 region has the DNA TGTGCCTGGAGTGTTAGGGGGCTTGCTAATGAAAAACTGTTTTTT.

In this sample, this clone turned up once. As DNA, the CDR3 is TGTGCCAGCAAAGGGGGTTCCGGTAATAATTCACCCCTCCACTTT. The encoded protein is CASKGGSGNNSPLHF. The chain has TRBV6-6 and TRBJ1-6, with a weak D call TRBD1 (6 bases). Between the trimmed V and J ends, which lost 7 bases and 5 bases, there was a span of 15 bases. Germline CDR1 reads MNHNY; CDR2 reads SVGAGI (reference sequence). CDR3 length: 15 residues.

V is TRBV30 and J is TRBJ1-5, with D possibly being TRBD1 (5 bases). This CDR3 region has 16 residues. Germline V CDR1 and CDR2: GTSNPN, SVGIG (reference sequence). The V and J ends lost 1 base and 6 bases respectively, with 19 bases between them. The chain's CDR3 is CAWSAIKGRVGQPQHF. In DNA, the CDR3 is TGTGCCTGGAGTGCCATTAAGGGGAGGGTCGGTCAGCCCCAGCATTTT.

The V gene is TRBV18, the J gene TRBJ2-2; TRBD1 agrees at 9 bases. Germline loops: CDR1 KGHSH, CDR2 LQKENI. The CDR3 loop spans 16 amino acids. Losses at the gene ends were 3 bases for V and 2 bases for J; bases not matched to a gene: 4. The CDR3: CASSPWGQGNTGELFF. Here the CDR3 DNA reads TGTGCCAGCTCACCGTGGGGACAGGGAAACACCGGGGAGCTGTTTTTT.

The chain couples TRBV18 to TRBJ1-1; TRBD1 matches 12 bases. The CDR3 covers 17 residues. Unmatched junction bases numbered 7, after V lost 4 bases and J lost 1 base. Looked up from germline, CDR1 is KGHSH and CDR2 is LQKENI. CDR3 amino acids: CASSQLMGQGANTEAFF. CDR3 nucleotide sequence: TGTGCCAGCTCACAACTAATGGGACAGGGGGCGAACACTGAAGCTTTCTTT. Full variable domain (missing parts from reference TRBV18 and TRBJ1-1): NAGVMQNPRHLVRRRGQEARLRCSPMKGHSHVYWYRQLPEEGLKFMVYLQKENIIDESGMPKERFSAEFPKEGPSILRIQQVVRGDSAAYFCASSQLMGQGANTEAFFGQGTRLTVV.

The chain joins TRBV7-9 to TRBJ1-3, with D unresolved. This CDR3 spans 15 amino acids. V dropped 1 base and J dropped 1 base, with 8 bases sitting between them. Looked up from germline, CDR1 is SEHNR and CDR2 is FQNEAQ (reference sequence). Written as DNA, the CDR3 is TGTGCCAGCAGCTTAGTCGCCGATTCTGGAAACACCATATATTTT. Its protein product is CASSLVADSGNTIYF.

This chain uses TRBV13 with TRBJ2-1, with 12 bases that match TRBD2. Trimming at V came to 4 bases and at J to 0 bases, leaving 4 bases not matched to a gene. CDR1 and CDR2 (germline): PRHDT, FYEKMQ (reference sequence). The CDR3 extends over 17 amino acids. The CDR3 coding sequence is TGTGCCAGCAGCTCCAAGGGACTAGCGGGCTCCTACAATGAGCAGTTCTTC. Protein: CASSSKGLAGSYNEQFF.

This clone was counted once. The chain couples TRBV6-4 to TRBJ2-3; unclear D gene. Trimming left V 3 bases short and J 3 bases short, with 16 bases between. Per germline, CDR1 MRHNA and CDR2 SNTAGT. This CDR3 region has 16 residues. The CDR3 DNA follows: TGTGCCAGCAGTGATTCGAGAGTCTGGGGTACAGATACGCAGTATTTT. Translation: CASSDSRVWGTDTQYF.

This clone was seen a few times. The V call is TRBV4-1, the J call TRBJ2-7; D call uncertain. Germline V gene data show CDR1 as MGHRA and CDR2 as YSYEKL. This CDR3 has 17 amino acids. Trimming removed 0 bases at V and 7 bases at J, with 22 bases between. The CDR3 reads CASSQDSTRSFLVEQYF. DNA of the CDR3: TGCGCCAGCAGCCAAGATAGTACCCGATCTTTTCTCGTAGAGCAGTACTTC.

The rearrangement links TRBV6-5 to TRBJ2-7, with TRBD1 matching 12 bases. Germline V gives CDR1 MNHEY, CDR2 SVGAGI. The CDR3 extends over 16 amino acids. V was pared by 4 bases and J by 6 bases, with 10 bases of the junction left unmatched. The CDR3 is CASSSSNRDRGREQYF. In DNA form, the CDR3 reads TGTGCCAGCAGTTCCTCAAACCGGGACAGGGGGCGCGAGCAGTACTTC.

This chain links TRBV5-1 with TRBJ1-3, with 7 bases lining up with TRBD1. CDR1 is SGHRS and CDR2 is YFSETQ in the germline V gene. The CDR3 runs 16 residues. The J segment lost 2 bases and the V segment lost 5 bases, leaving 10 bases of the junction unmatched. The CDR3 protein is CASSKRQGPAGNTIYF. CDR3 coding DNA: TGCGCCAGCAGTAAACGACAGGGACCCGCTGGAAACACCATATATTTT.

The chain has TRBV5-4 and TRBJ1-6, with a weak D call TRBD1 (6 bases). Trimming left V 2 bases short and J 0 bases short, with 18 bases between. The CDR3 runs to 19 residues. Germline V gene sequence: CDR1 SGHNT, CDR2 YYREEE (reference sequence). The CDR3 sequence is CASSFPQGHESSYNSPLHF. The CDR3 DNA follows: TGTGCCAGCAGCTTCCCTCAGGGGCACGAGAGCTCCTATAATTCACCCCTCCACTTT.

The V gene is TRBV6-5, the J gene TRBJ2-2; D is unresolved. The CDR3 sequence is 13 residues long. From germline, CDR1 is MNHEY and CDR2 SVGAGI. The V and J ends lost 0 bases and 3 bases respectively, with 2 bases between them. CDR3 amino acids: CASSYSYTGELFF. CDR3 sequence (DNA): TGTGCCAGCAGTTACTCGTACACCGGGGAGCTGTTTTTT.

The V and J genes are TRBV27 and TRBJ1-1, with D hard to call. The CDR3 is 13 amino acids. Deletions cut 3 bases from V and 6 bases from J, with 11 bases between. Germline CDR1 is MNHEY and CDR2 is SMNVEV (reference sequence). The CDR3 sequence is CASSFSNPAEAFF. CDR3 DNA: TGTGCCAGCAGTTTCAGCAACCCGGCTGAAGCTTTCTTT.